The T cell receptor (beta chain) under discussion was sequenced for a study of CD8+CD57+ T cells in acquired aplastic anemia. The CDR3 extends over 15 amino acids. With 1 base clipped from V and 2 bases from J, the junction kept 4 bases outside the gene matches. Germline CDR1 reads SGDLS; CDR2 reads YYNGEE. TCR beta VDJ and CDR3 profiles were obtained from a genomic DNA template. Via MiXCR, TCRdb re-called the reads, giving one row per CDR3 protein. The sample shows under 350,000 distinct CDR3 sequences, roughly half of them seen only once. This sequence originates from a human donor with severe aplastic anemia or a healthy control (not recorded which). Material for sequencing was sorted CD4+, CD8+, or CD8+CD57+ T cells (not recorded which) from PBMCs. The gene calls are TRBV9 and TRBJ2-3; 7 bases align to TRBD2. The CDR3 sequence: CASSVWGGNTDTQYF. CDR3 nucleotide sequence: TGTGCCAGCAGCGTATGGGGGGGAAACACAGATACGCAGTATTTT. Variable domain in full (rest from reference TRBV9 and TRBJ2-3): DSGVTQTPKHLITATGQRVTLRCSPRSGDLSVYWYQQSLDQGLQFLIQYYNGEERAKGNILERFSAQQFPDLHSELNLSSLELGDSALYFCASSVWGGNTDTQYFGPGTRLTVL.